Listed below are T cell receptor beta chains from one sample, sequenced in a study of T cell repertoires in cytomegalovirus infection. Using its own MiXCR run on the reads, TCRdb lists one record per CDR3 protein. The table lists roughly 860,000 distinct CDR3 sequences, about 30% of them singletons. These receptors have no known antigen. The sample in question was cultured CD8+ T cells from PBMCs, obtained from culture after CMV antigen stimulation. The receptors were sampled from a human donor in good health (CMV status not recorded). Some clones in this sample may be carry-over from other donors' samples. Each CDR3 is given with its conserved first and last residue. A D gene is named only where the DNA matches it firmly. The listing skips clone size in some rows; elsewhere it reads once, few, many or a size class.

J,V,size,D,DNA,CDR3
TRBJ1-1,TRBV25-1,NA,NA,TGTGCCACCGCCGACACTTCGAACACTGAAGCTTTCTTT,CATADTSNTEAFF
TRBJ2-3,TRBV28,few,TRBD2,TGTGCCAGCAGTTTTTATGCGGCGGGGGGGGACACAGATACGCAGTATTTT,CASSFYAAGGDTDTQYF
TRBJ1-1,TRBV4-1,few,NA,TGCGCCAGCAGCCAAGAAGCAACAGGGTCCACTGAAGCTTTCTTT,CASSQEATGSTEAFF
TRBJ2-2,TRBV7-9,NA,NA,TGTGCCAGCAGCTCCGGGGGAGTCGTGAGGGAGCTGTTTTTT,CASSSGGVVRELFF
TRBJ1-3,TRBV7-6,NA,NA,TGTGCCAGCAGCCCCCGGGACACCATATATTTT,CASSPRDTIYF
TRBJ1-5,TRBV7-9,NA,NA,TGTGCCAGCAGCGAGGGGCGCTTTAGCAATCAGTCCCAGCATTTT,CASSEGRFSNQSQHF
TRBJ1-5,TRBV19,few,NA,TGTGCCAGTAGTTCCCCGCGTAGGGTCGGCAATCAGCCCCAGCATTTT,CASSSPRRVGNQPQHF
TRBJ2-5,TRBV27,few,TRBD2,TGTGCCAGCAGGGGACTATTGGAACAAGAGACCCAGTACTTC,CASRGLLEQETQYF
TRBJ2-7,TRBV11-2,NA,TRBD2,TGTGCCAGCAACCAAGCGGGGGCCCGGTCCTACGAGCAGTACTTC,CASNQAGARSYEQYF
TRBJ1-5,TRBV4-3,NA,NA,TGCGCCAGCAGCCAAGATTCGGACGGCAATCAGCCCCAGCATTTT,CASSQDSDGNQPQHF
TRBJ2-2,TRBV28,few,TRBD2,TGTGCCAGCAGTACTCAGCGGGGGGGAATCCCGGAGCTGTTTTTT,CASSTQRGGIPELFF
TRBJ1-1,TRBV6-6,NA,TRBD1,TGTGCCAGCAGTAGCCCGACAGGGTATGGAACTGAAGCTTTCTTT,CASSSPTGYGTEAFF